This T cell receptor (beta chain) emerged from a study of T cell responses to AZD1222 COVID-19 vaccine. V lost 5 bases to trimming and J lost 1 base; unmatched junction nucleotides: 7. The CDR3 is 15 amino acids. Germline values: CDR1 MNHEY, CDR2 SMNVEV (reference sequence). TCRdb keeps only in-frame clones here, not all; method: immunoSEQ multiplex PCR. The sample holds about 150,000 clones, around 87% seen once. The rearrangement joins TRBV27 to TRBJ2-7; the match to TRBD1 covers 8 bases. This sequence was found in an adult who received the AZD1222 COVID-19 vaccine. The sample here was peripheral blood, taken 28 days after the second AZD1222 dose. CDR3 protein: CASSGTGGRSYEQYF. In DNA, the CDR3 is TGTGCCAGCAGTGGCACAGGGGGAAGGTCCTACGAGCAGTACTTC.